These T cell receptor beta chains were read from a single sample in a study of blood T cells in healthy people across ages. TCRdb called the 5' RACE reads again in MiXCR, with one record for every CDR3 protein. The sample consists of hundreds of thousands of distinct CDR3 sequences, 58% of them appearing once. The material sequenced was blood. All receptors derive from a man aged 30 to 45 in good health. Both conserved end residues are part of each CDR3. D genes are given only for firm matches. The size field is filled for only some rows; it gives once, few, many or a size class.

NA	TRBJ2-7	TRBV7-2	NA	CASSLSPRAQGEQYF	TGTGCCAGCAGCTTATCCCCCCGCGCGCAGGGCGAGCAGTACTTC
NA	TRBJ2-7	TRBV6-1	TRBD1	CASSEVGTGFYEQYF	TGTGCCAGCAGTGAAGTCGGGACAGGCTTCTACGAGCAGTACTTC
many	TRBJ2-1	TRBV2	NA	CASSEMSGWAYNEQFF	TGTGCCAGCAGTGAAATGAGCGGGTGGGCCTACAATGAGCAGTTCTTC
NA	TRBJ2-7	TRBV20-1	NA	CSARQRTYEQYF	TGCAGTGCTAGGCAGCGGACCTACGAGCAGTACTTC
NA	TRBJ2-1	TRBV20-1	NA	CSGGANEQFF	TGCAGTGGCGGGGCCAATGAGCAGTTCTTC
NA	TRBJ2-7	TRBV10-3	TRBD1	CAISEGEGTGGLYEQYF	TGTGCCATCAGTGAGGGGGAGGGGACAGGGGGTCTCTACGAGCAGTACTTC
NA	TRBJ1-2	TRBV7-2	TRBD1	CASSLEGQGYPYGYTF	TGTGCCAGCAGCTTAGAGGGACAGGGGTACCCATATGGCTACACCTTC
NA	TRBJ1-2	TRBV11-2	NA	CASSTRGASYGYTF	TGTGCCAGCAGCACCCGCGGGGCTAGTTATGGCTACACCTTC
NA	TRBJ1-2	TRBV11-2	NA	CASSFGSSGPPPYGYTF	TGTGCCAGCAGCTTTGGGTCTTCCGGGCCTCCGCCTTATGGCTACACCTTC
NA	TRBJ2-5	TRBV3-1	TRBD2	CASSQDPGGAGETQYF	TGTGCCAGCAGCCAAGACCCCGGGGGGGCGGGTGAGACCCAGTACTTC
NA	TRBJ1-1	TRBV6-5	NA	CASSYQTGIIFEAFF	TGTGCCAGCAGTTATCAGACAGGAATAATTTTTGAAGCTTTCTTT
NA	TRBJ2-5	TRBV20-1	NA	CSASSALRRETQYF	TGCAGTGCTAGTTCGGCTCTTCGCAGGGAGACCCAGTACTTC
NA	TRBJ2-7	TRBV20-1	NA	CSAIGGQHEQYF	TGCAGTGCTATTGGGGGACAACACGAGCAGTACTTC
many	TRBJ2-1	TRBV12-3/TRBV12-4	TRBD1	CASSSAGTGPKEQFF	TGTGCCAGCAGTTCAGCCGGGACAGGTCCTAAGGAGCAGTTCTTC
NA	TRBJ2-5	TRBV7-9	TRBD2	CASSLVRTSGGQETQYF	TGTGCCAGCAGCTTAGTCCGGACTAGCGGGGGACAAGAGACCCAGTACTTC
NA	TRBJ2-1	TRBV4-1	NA	CASSQTAGRENEQFF	TGCGCCAGCAGCCAAACCGCGGGAAGAGAAAATGAGCAGTTCTTC
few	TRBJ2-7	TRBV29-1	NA	CSVEDRGGSYEQYF	TGCAGCGTTGAAGATCGTGGGGGATCCTACGAGCAGTACTTC
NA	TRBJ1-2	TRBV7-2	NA	CASSLVGVGNYGYTF	TGTGCCAGCAGCTTAGTAGGGGTCGGGAACTATGGCTACACCTTC
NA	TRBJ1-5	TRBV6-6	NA	CASTQGRENQPQHF	TGTGCCAGCACCCAAGGGCGGGAAAATCAGCCCCAGCATTTT
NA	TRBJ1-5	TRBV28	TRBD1	CASSSSSTGHQPQHF	TGTGCCAGCAGTTCCTCCTCGACAGGGCATCAGCCCCAGCATTTT
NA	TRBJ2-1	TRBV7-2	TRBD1	CASRTGSYEQFF	TGTGCCAGCAGGACAGGGTCCTATGAGCAGTTCTTC
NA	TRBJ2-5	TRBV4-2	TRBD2	CASSQSLASGEETQYF	TGTGCCAGCAGCCAATCCCTCGCTAGCGGGGAAGAGACCCAGTACTTC
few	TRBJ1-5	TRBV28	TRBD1	CASRKTGNQPQHF	TGTGCCAGCAGAAAGACAGGGAATCAGCCCCAGCATTTT
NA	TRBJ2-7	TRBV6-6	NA	CASRLLASYEQYF	TGTGCCAGCAGGCTACTAGCCTCCTACGAGCAGTACTTC
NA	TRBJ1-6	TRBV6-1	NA	CASSETALGYSPLHF	TGTGCCAGCAGTGAAACCGCCCTGGGGTATTCACCCCTCCACTTT
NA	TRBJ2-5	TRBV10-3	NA	CAISGGTAAETQYF	TGTGCCATCAGTGGGGGGACCGCTGCGGAGACCCAGTACTTC
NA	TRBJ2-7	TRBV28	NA	CASLGVGYEQYF	TGTGCCAGCCTCGGGGTGGGCTACGAGCAGTACTTC
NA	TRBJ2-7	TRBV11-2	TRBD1	CASSSSDRGREYF	TGTGCCAGCAGCTCCTCGGACAGGGGGCGTGAGTACTTC
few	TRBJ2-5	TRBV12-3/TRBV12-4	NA	CASSFGPQGETQYF	TGTGCCAGCAGTTTCGGACCGCAGGGGGAGACCCAGTACTTC
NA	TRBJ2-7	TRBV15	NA	CATSRDQAPHNEQYF	TGTGCCACCAGCAGAGATCAGGCTCCCCACAATGAGCAGTACTTC
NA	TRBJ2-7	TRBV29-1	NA	CSVETRGAIHEQYF	TGCAGCGTTGAAACCCGGGGGGCGATCCACGAGCAGTACTTC
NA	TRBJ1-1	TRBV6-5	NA	CASSYRGAEAFF	TGTGCCAGCAGTTACCGGGGGGCTGAAGCTTTCTTT
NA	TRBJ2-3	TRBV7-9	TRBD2	CASSVAGVDTQYF	TGTGCCAGCAGCGTCGCGGGGGTGGATACGCAGTATTTT
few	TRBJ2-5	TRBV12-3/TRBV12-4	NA	CASSFFGGIGETQYF	TGTGCCAGCAGTTTCTTTGGGGGGATCGGGGAGACCCAGTACTTC
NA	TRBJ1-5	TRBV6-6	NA	CASTYVQGGNQPQHF	TGTGCCAGCACTTACGTCCAGGGCGGGAATCAGCCCCAGCATTTT
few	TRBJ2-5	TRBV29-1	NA	CSVEEAGSGREQYF	TGCAGCGTTGAAGAAGCCGGCAGCGGTCGGGAGCAGTACTTC
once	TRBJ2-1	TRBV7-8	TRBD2	CASSPRFGGSWEQFF	TGTGCCAGCAGCCCACGCTTCGGCGGGAGTTGGGAGCAGTTCTTC
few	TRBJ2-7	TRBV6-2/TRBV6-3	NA	CASSEGDVYEQYF	TGTGCCAGCAGTGAGGGGGACGTCTACGAGCAGTACTTC
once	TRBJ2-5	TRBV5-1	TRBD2	CASSSELADYNEQYF	TGCGCCAGCAGCTCCGAACTAGCGGATTACAATGAGCAGTACTTC
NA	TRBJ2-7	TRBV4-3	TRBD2	CASSQDETGGVNEQYF	TGCGCCAGCAGCCAAGATGAGACGGGAGGAGTAAACGAGCAGTACTTC
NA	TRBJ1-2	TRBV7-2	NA	CASRLGRNGYTF	TGTGCCAGCAGACTAGGCAGGAATGGCTACACCTTC
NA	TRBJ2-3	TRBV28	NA	CASTVDSAADTQYF	TGTGCCAGCACTGTAGACAGCGCCGCAGATACGCAGTATTTT
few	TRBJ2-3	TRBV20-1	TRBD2	CSAQARGGSTDTQYF	TGCAGTGCCCAAGCCCGGGGGGGAAGCACAGATACGCAGTATTTT